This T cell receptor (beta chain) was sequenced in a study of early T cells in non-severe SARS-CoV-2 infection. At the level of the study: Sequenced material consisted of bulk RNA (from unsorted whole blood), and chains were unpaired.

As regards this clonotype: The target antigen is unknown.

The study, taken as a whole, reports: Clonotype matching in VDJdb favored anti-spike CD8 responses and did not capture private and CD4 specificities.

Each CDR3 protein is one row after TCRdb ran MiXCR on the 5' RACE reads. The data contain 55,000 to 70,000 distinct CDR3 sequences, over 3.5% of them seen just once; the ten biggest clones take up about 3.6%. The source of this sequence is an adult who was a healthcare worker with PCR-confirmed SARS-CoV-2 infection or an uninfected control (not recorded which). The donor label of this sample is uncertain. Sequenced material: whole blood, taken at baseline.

CDR3 nucleotides: TGTGCCAGCAGTTTAATCACTGAAGCTTTCTTT. It encodes CASSLITEAFF. The V and J genes are TRBV12-3 or TRBV12-4 and TRBJ1-1; D is undetermined. The CDR3 is 11 residues long. V was pared by 2 bases and J by 4 bases, with 2 bases between.